The clone carrying this TCR beta chain was detected only a few times. The antigen is not known. This likely traces to a read error, being one base from a far larger clone. This CDR3 is built from 17 residues. Looked up from germline, CDR1 is MNHNS and CDR2 is SASEGT. J gave up 2 bases and V 5 bases, and 6 bases lay outside the gene matches. Using two-round multiplex PCR, the authors amplified TCR beta CDR3 from genomic DNA. Round one of PCR was performed, and it used primers specific to each TRBV and TRBJ gene. From the multiplex PCR reads, TCRdb called clonotypes with MiXCR, one entry per CDR3 protein. The sample carries 50,000 or so distinct CDR3 sequences, about 35% recorded once. A volume of 5 to 6 milliliters of peripheral blood was collected by draw at each of two time points. This record belongs to a study of prognosis after radiotherapy for stage I lung cancer. General study points: Patients with distant metastases had lower Shannon entropy after stereotactic body radiation therapy.

This clonotype was sampled from a donor aged 50 or older with non-small cell lung cancer. This material consisted of PBMCs, taken before or after stereotactic body radiation therapy (not recorded which). The rearrangement joins TRBV6-1 to TRBJ2-2; the match to TRBD2 covers 12 bases. The CDR3 region has the DNA TGTGCCAGCAGTCGGGGACTAGCGGGTCTCAACACCGGGGAGCTGTTTTTT. Amino acid sequence: CASSRGLAGLNTGELFF.